This TCR beta chain was captured in a study of T cells in women clearing cervical HPV infection. General study points: Richness plus V gene abundances separated cases from controls with AUC approximately 0.78. Controls had more TRBV6-7 (about 0.16%) than cases (roughly 0.11%).

CDR1 and CDR2 from the germline V gene are SGHRS and YFSETQ. Trimming cost V 0 bases and J 5 bases, with 8 bases left between them. This CDR3 is 13 amino acids long. To note about this clone: The antigen remains unidentified. The read ends 3 residues shy of where the CDR3 ends; the end is completed using the germline J gene.

Using immunoSEQ multiplex PCR, the repertoire was profiled, and TCRdb retains in-frame clones only, with some absent. The repertoire table contains 28,000 or so clones. This chain uses TRBV5-1 with TRBJ1-2, with no clear D. Sequencing used blood buffy coat. This receptor was obtained from a woman between 18 and 69 years old with a cervical HPV16 infection that either progressed to CIN3+ or cleared (not recorded which). The CDR3 loop reads CASSLGAGYGYTF. The sequenced CDR3 bases are TGCGCCAGCAGCTTGGGGGCAGGTTATGGC.